This note documents a single TCR beta chain sequence. Antigen unknown. Measured with immunoSEQ multiplex PCR; TCRdb has only the in-frame clones, and not every one. The repertoire holds around 150,000 clones, just over 90% seen once, with roughly 0.98% in the top ten. This sample was included in a study of T cell responses to AZD1222 COVID-19 vaccine. Whole-study findings and limits: A mostly white British donor set with more females was recruited, and clonal diversity was possibly underestimated. Targets within unmutated variant regions were reportedly found for nearly half of spike-specific TCRs. Scientists sampled the repertoires only once the peak T cell response had passed. Spike-specific TCR breadth and depth went up after people got two AZD1222 doses.

V lost 3 bases to trimming and J lost 7 bases, with 12 bases between them. The CDR3 loop spans 13 amino acids. The clonotype comes from an adult who received the AZD1222 COVID-19 vaccine. Sequencing was performed on peripheral blood, taken 28 days after the second AZD1222 dose. The J gene is TRBJ1-1, the V gene TRBV12-3 or TRBV12-4; TRBD1 might be the D (5 bases). The CDR3 nucleotides read TGTGCCAGCAGTTTGGTGGGGGGAAATGAAGCTTTCTTT. Its protein product is CASSLVGGNEAFF.